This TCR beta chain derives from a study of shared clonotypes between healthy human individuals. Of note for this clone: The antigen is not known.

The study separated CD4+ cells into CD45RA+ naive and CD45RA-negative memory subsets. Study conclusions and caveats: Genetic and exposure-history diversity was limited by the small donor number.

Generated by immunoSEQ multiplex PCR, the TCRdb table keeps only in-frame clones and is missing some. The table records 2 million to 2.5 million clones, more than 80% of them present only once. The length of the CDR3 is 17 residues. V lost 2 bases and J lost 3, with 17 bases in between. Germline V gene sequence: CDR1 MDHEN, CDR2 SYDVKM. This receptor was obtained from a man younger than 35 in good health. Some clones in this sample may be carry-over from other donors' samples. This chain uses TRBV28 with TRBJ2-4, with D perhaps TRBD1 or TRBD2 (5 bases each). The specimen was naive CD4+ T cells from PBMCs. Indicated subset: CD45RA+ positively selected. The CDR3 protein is CASSLVDGGQYKNIQYF. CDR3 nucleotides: TGTGCCAGCAGTTTAGTGGACGGAGGACAATACAAAAACATTCAGTACTTC.